Listed below are T cell receptor beta chains from one sample, sequenced in a study of PD-L1 blockade in urothelial cancer. TCRdb's copy holds only in-frame clones and misses some; the assay was immunoSEQ multiplex PCR. The data contain under 50,000 clones, over 75% of them seen just once; the ten biggest clones take up under 9.5%. Here the sequenced sample was PBMCs, taken around atezolizumab (anti-PD-L1) treatment. The receptors derive from a man between 70 and 80 years old with urothelial cancer. Each CDR3 is given with its conserved first and last residue. A D gene is named only where the DNA matches it firmly. Size is omitted from some rows. Given values are once, few, many or a class for expanded clones.

clone_size	v_call	cdr3_length	d_call	j_call	cdr3_aa	cdr3_nt
-	TRBV11-2	16	TRBD1	TRBJ2-7	CASSLGVGTGIYEQYF	TGTGCCAGCAGCTTAGGTGTGGGGACAGGGATATACGAGCAGTACTTC
-	TRBV29-1	14	-	TRBJ1-1	CSVERGGVNTEAFF	TGCAGCGTTGAAAGAGGGGGGGTGAACACTGAAGCTTTCTTT
-	TRBV7-6	15	-	TRBJ2-7	CASSARESSSYEQYF	TGTGCCAGCAGCGCCCGGGAGAGCAGCTCCTACGAGCAGTACTTC
-	TRBV27	13	-	TRBJ1-1	CASSQGLWAEAFF	TGTGCCAGCAGTCAGGGCTTATGGGCTGAAGCTTTCTTT
-	TRBV29-1	16	-	TRBJ2-1	CSAFRAVRTPSNEQFF	TGCAGCGCATTCAGGGCTGTTAGAACTCCGAGCAATGAGCAGTTCTTC
few	TRBV11-1	15	TRBD2	TRBJ2-7	CASSLPSGRTYEQYF	TGTGCCAGCAGCTTACCTAGCGGGAGAACCTACGAGCAGTACTTC
-	TRBV28	15	TRBD1	TRBJ1-1	CASSLPGQGFSEAFF	TGTGCCAGCAGCCTACCGGGACAGGGGTTTTCTGAAGCTTTCTTT
-	TRBV18	14	-	TRBJ2-5	CASSPPSQGETQYF	TGTGCCAGCTCACCACCGTCGCAGGGAGAGACCCAGTACTTC
-	TRBV19	15	TRBD2	TRBJ2-1	CASSITSGTSSNRFF	TGTGCCAGTAGTATCACTAGCGGGACTTCGTCTAATCGGTTCTTC
-	TRBV29-1	10	-	TRBJ1-1	CSVHSTEAFF	TGCAGCGTTCACAGCACTGAAGCTTTCTTT